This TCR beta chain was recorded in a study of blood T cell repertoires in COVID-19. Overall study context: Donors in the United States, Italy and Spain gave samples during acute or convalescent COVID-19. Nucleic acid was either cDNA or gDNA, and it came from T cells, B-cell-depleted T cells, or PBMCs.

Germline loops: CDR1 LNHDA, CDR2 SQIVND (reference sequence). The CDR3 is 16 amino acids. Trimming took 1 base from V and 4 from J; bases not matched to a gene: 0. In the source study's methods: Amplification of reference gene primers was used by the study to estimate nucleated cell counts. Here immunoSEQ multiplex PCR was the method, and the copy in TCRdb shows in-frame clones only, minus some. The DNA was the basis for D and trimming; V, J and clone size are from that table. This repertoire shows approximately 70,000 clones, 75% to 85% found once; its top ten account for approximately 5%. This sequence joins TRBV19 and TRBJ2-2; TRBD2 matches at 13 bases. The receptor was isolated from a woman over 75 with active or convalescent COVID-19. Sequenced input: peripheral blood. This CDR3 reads CASSIGLAGGTGELFF. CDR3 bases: TGTGCCAGTAGTATAGGACTAGCGGGGGGCACCGGGGAGCTGTTTTTT.